This TCR beta chain came from a study of shared clonotypes between healthy human individuals. Assay: immunoSEQ multiplex PCR; the TCRdb copy retains only in-frame clones and omits some. The repertoire holds roughly 680,000 clones, with roughly two thirds as singletons. Trimming removed 2 bases from V and 0 bases from J, with 11 bases in between. Germline CDR1 SGHKS, CDR2 YYEKEE (reference sequence). CDR3 length: 15 residues. The chain uses TRBV5-5 and TRBJ1-1, with D perhaps matching TRBD1 (5 bases). The sequence was obtained from a woman aged 25 to 39 in good health. The sequencing input was memory CD4+ T cells sorted from blood. Subset noted: CD45RA-negative fraction. DNA of the CDR3: TGTGCCAGCAGCTTTAGGGGAGCCATGAACACTGAAGCTTTCTTT. Translating it yields CASSFRGAMNTEAFF.